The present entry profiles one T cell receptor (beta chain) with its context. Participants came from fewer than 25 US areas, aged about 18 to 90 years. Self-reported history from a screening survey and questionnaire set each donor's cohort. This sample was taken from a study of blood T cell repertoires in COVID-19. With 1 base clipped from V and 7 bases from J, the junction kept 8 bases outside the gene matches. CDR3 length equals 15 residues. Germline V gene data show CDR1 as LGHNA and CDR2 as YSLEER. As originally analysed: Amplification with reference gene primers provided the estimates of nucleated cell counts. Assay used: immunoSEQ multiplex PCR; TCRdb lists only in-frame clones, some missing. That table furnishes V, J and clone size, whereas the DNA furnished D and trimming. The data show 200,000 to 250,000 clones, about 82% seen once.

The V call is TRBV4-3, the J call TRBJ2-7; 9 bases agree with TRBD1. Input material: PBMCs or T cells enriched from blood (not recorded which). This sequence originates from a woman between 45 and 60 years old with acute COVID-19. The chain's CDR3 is CASSQAGTGNLEQYF. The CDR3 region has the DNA TGCGCCAGCAGCCAAGCCGGGACAGGGAATTTGGAGCAGTACTTC.